This T cell receptor beta chain was observed in a study of blood T cells in healthy people across ages. Study outcomes and limitations: Possibly confounding the expanded clonotype changes was the fact that donor CMV status was unknown. A roughly linear age-dependent decrease characterized TCR beta diversity per million T cells. The diversity estimates, figures obtained from one million T cells, were considered underestimates.

A sample-barcoded 5' primer and a J-beta primer mix were used in a second PCR of about 6 to 11 cycles. MiXCR, applied by TCRdb to the 5' RACE reads, yields one record per CDR3 protein. This table has roughly 1,700,000 distinct CDR3 sequences, 28% appearing once. Per-sample yields of isolated PBMCs were at least 6 million. Between the trimmed V and J ends, which lost 5 bases and 8 bases, there was a span of 20 bases. Germline V gene lookup returns CDR1 SGHVS and CDR2 FNYEAQ. The CDR3 contains 15 residues. As for this clonotype: Its antigen remains unidentified.

The J gene is TRBJ2-3, the V gene TRBV7-6, with D perhaps assigned TRBD1 or TRBD2 (6 bases each). The sequenced sample was blood. The receptor comes from a woman aged 25 to 39 in good health. The CDR3 sequence: CASSNGGGGGGTQYF. CDR3 bases: TGTGCCAGCAGCAACGGAGGTGGAGGGGGAGGTACGCAGTATTTT.